The 11 T cell receptor beta chains presented below share a single source sample, sequenced in a study of T cell repertoires in cytomegalovirus infection. TCRdb re-called the reads through MiXCR, storing one row per CDR3 protein. The table has some 800,000 distinct CDR3 sequences, roughly 33% seen once. Their recognized antigens are unknown. The specimen comprised cultured CD8+ T cells from PBMCs, sampled from culture after CMV antigen stimulation. The receptors stem from a human donor in good health (CMV status not recorded). Some clones in this sample may be carry-over from other donors' samples.

A few counts support this clonotype. The chain is built from TRBV27 and TRBJ1-1, with D maybe TRBD1 (5 bases). Germline CDR1 and CDR2: MNHEY and SMNVEV (reference sequence). The CDR3 runs to 15 residues. Deletions cut 0 bases from V and 3 bases from J, with 11 bases between. The CDR3 sequence: CASSLSKGLYTEAFF. The CDR3 DNA reads as TGTGCCAGCAGTTTATCGAAGGGGCTATACACTGAAGCTTTCTTT.

This clonotype was counted only a few times. The V and J genes are TRBV7-9 and TRBJ2-3, with D maybe TRBD2 (5 bases). In germline, CDR1 is SEHNR, CDR2 FQNEAQ (reference sequence). CDR3 length equals 14 residues. Trimming took 9 bases from V and 1 from J, leaving 14 bases between them. The CDR3 region has the DNA TGTGCCAGTGAGGGCGAGGCCGGCACAGATACGCAGTATTTT. Amino acids: CASEGEAGTDTQYF.

V is TRBV7-2 and J is TRBJ2-1; perhaps D is TRBD1 or TRBD2 (5 bases each). Per germline, CDR1 SGHTA and CDR2 FQGNSA. CDR3 length: 10 residues. Trimming removed 8 bases at V and 9 bases at J, with 8 bases between. CDR3: CASGAGEQFF. The CDR3 nucleotides read TGTGCCAGCGGGGCGGGTGAGCAGTTCTTC.

This clonotype was observed many times. This rearrangement joins TRBV12-3 or TRBV12-4 to TRBJ2-2, with D perhaps matching TRBD2 (5 bases). The ends were cut back, 2 bases at V and 4 bases at J, with 11 bases in the middle. This CDR3 region has 15 residues. This CDR3 reads CASSLSPRGTGELFF. CDR3 coding DNA: TGTGCCAGCAGTTTATCTCCTCGGGGCACCGGGGAGCTGTTTTTT.

This rearrangement joins TRBV12-3 or TRBV12-4 to TRBJ1-1; TRBD1 matches 7 bases. The V gene end was trimmed by 8 bases and the J gene end by 0 bases; junction bases not matched to a gene: 12. CDR3 length: 16 amino acids. The CDR3 nucleotides read TGTGCCAGCTACGGGACAGCCATATACCTGAACACTGAAGCTTTCTTT. It codes for CASYGTAIYLNTEAFF.

This clonotype was recorded a few times. The chain joins TRBV20-1 to TRBJ2-1; the D gene is possibly TRBD1 (5 bases). Between the trimmed V and J ends, which lost 5 bases and 0 bases, there was a span of 11 bases. Germline assignment: CDR1 DFQATT and CDR2 SNEGSKA (reference sequence). CDR3 length equals 14 residues. DNA for the CDR3: TGCAGTGCTCCTGACAGCAGCTCCTACAATGAGCAGTTCTTC. It encodes CSAPDSSSYNEQFF.

In this sample, this clonotype turned up a few times. This rearrangement joins TRBV20-1 to TRBJ2-2; 7 bases align to TRBD1. The CDR3 spans 15 residues. Trimming removed 0 bases from V and 7 bases from J; junction bases left unmatched: 8. From germline, CDR1 is DFQATT and CDR2 SNEGSKA (reference sequence). The CDR3 sequence: CSARDLTGWIGELFF. DNA for the CDR3: TGCAGTGCTAGAGATTTGACAGGGTGGATCGGGGAGCTGTTTTTT.

This clonotype was counted only a few times. The chain recombines TRBV27 with TRBJ2-7; 12 bases match TRBD2. The ends lost 5 bases at V and 3 bases at J; junction bases unmatched: 5. CDR1 is MNHEY, CDR2 SMNVEV, per germline (reference sequence). This CDR3 has 15 amino acids. The CDR3 spells CASSATSGGYYEQYF. As DNA, the CDR3 is TGTGCCAGCAGTGCGACTAGCGGGGGCTACTACGAGCAGTACTTC.

This clonotype was recorded many times. This sequence joins TRBV19 and TRBJ2-1; no reliable D call. Per germline, CDR1 LNHDA and CDR2 SQIVND (reference sequence). Trimming cost V 9 bases and J 4 bases, with 10 bases left between them. This CDR3 region has 12 residues. CDR3 sequence: CASSIGYNEQFF. DNA of the CDR3: TGTGCCAGCAGCATTGGGTACAATGAGCAGTTCTTC.

This clonotype turned up a few times. The rearrangement uses TRBV9 and TRBJ2-3; no definite D call. The CDR3 is made up of 16 amino acids. Trimming took 3 bases from V and 1 from J, leaving 15 bases between them. Germline assignment: CDR1 SGDLS and CDR2 YYNGEE. This chain's CDR3 is CASSAPGTGGTDTQYF. CDR3 in DNA: TGTGCCAGCAGCGCGCCAGGAACTGGAGGCACAGATACGCAGTATTTT.

The chain is built from TRBV5-6 and TRBJ2-1; D unresolved. Germline V CDR1 and CDR2: SGHDT, YYEEEE. This CDR3 is 14 amino acids long. The V end was cut by 0 bases, the J end by 5 bases, with 9 bases between. The CDR3, as DNA: TGTGCCAGCAGCTTGGGCGGCAGACACAATGAGCAGTTCTTC. This codes for CASSLGGRHNEQFF.